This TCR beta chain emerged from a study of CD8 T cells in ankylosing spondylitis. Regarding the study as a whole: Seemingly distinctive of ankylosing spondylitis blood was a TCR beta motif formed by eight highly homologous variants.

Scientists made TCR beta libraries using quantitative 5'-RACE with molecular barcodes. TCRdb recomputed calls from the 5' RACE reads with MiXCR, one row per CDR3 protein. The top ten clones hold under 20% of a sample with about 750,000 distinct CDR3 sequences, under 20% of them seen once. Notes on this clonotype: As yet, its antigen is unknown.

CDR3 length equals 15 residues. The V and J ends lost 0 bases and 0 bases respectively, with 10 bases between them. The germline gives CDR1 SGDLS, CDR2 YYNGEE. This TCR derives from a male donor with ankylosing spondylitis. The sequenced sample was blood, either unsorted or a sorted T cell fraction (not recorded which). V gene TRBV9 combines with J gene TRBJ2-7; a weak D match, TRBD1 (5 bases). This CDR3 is CASSVAPGISYEQYF. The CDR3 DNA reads TGTGCCAGCAGCGTAGCTCCAGGGATCTCCTACGAGCAGTACTTC.